The rows below give T cell receptor beta chains drawn from one sample of a study of cytomegalovirus exposure and HLA in healthy donors. The data were produced by immunoSEQ multiplex PCR, yet TCRdb's version contains in-frame clones alone and is incomplete. The sample contains about 190,000 clones, around 79% of which appear only once. Sequenced sample: PBMCs. Receptors originate from a woman between 18 and 29 years old in good health and CMV-seronegative. Both conserved end residues are part of each CDR3. The D gene is left open where the match is weak. Only some rows state a clone size, as once, few, many or a class for expanded clones.

d_gene	j_gene	abundance	v_gene	CDR3nt	CDR3aa
TRBD1	TRBJ2-1	.	TRBV19	TGTGCCAGTAGCGGACAGGGGGATCAGAATGAGCAGTTCTTC	CASSGQGDQNEQFF
.	TRBJ2-7	.	TRBV7-8	TGTGCCAGCAGCTTACCACCGGGGTCTTACGAGCAGTACTTC	CASSLPPGSYEQYF
TRBD2	TRBJ2-7	.	TRBV4-2	TGTGCCAGCAGCCAAGTTAAGCGAAATTTTGGGACTATTAAAACCTACGAGCAGTACTTC	CASSQVKRNFGTIKTYEQYF
.	TRBJ1-6	once	TRBV7-3	TGTGCCAGCAGCTTTAGCACAAACTCACCCCTCCACTTT	CASSFSTNSPLHF
TRBD2	TRBJ2-5	.	TRBV7-3	TGTGCCAGCAGCCTCGCGGGGGGCGAAGAGACCCAGTACTTC	CASSLAGGEETQYF
.	TRBJ1-1	.	TRBV5-1	TGCGCCAGCAGCCCCTCGGGAGAACACACTGAAGCTTTCTTT	CASSPSGEHTEAFF
.	TRBJ2-5	.	TRBV10-3	TGTGCCATCACGCTGCGGGCCCAAGAGACCCAGTACTTC	CAITLRAQETQYF
.	TRBJ2-7	.	TRBV7-7	TGTGCCAGCAGCTTAGCGACAGACTACGAGCAGTACTTC	CASSLATDYEQYF
.	TRBJ2-5	.	TRBV10-3	TGTGCCATCAGTGCCGCTAGCGAGGAGACCCAGTACTTC	CAISAASEETQYF
TRBD1	TRBJ2-1	few	TRBV6-1	TGTGCCAGCATCCTGTGGGGACAGGGCAACAATGAGCAGTTCTTC	CASILWGQGNNEQFF
TRBD2	TRBJ2-2	.	TRBV4-1	TGCGCCAGCAGCCCTAGGACTAGCGGGGACTCGAACACCGGGGAGCTGTTTTTT	CASSPRTSGDSNTGELFF
.	TRBJ1-4	.	TRBV5-4	TGTGCCAGCAGCCTTAATGGGGGGTTCAGACTGTTTTTT	CASSLNGGFRLFF
TRBD1	TRBJ2-7	many	TRBV10-3	TGTGCCATCAGTGAGTCGGCAGGGGGCCCCTACGAGCAGTACTTC	CAISESAGGPYEQYF
.	TRBJ1-1	once	TRBV21-1	TGTGCCAGCAGCGCCACCGGGGGCACTGAAGCTTTCTTT	CASSATGGTEAFF
.	TRBJ1-1	few	TRBV19	TGTGCCAGTAGTATCGAAGCAGGGGCGGTCGGTGAAGCTTTCTTT	CASSIEAGAVGEAFF
.	TRBJ2-5	.	TRBV28	TGTGCCAGCAGTTCATCCGGGAGCGGAGAGACCCAGTACTTC	CASSSSGSGETQYF
.	TRBJ2-3	.	TRBV7-3	TGTGCCAGCAGCTTGCGGGACTCCACAGATACGCAGTATTTT	CASSLRDSTDTQYF
TRBD1	TRBJ2-3	.	TRBV9	TGTGCCAGCAGCGTAGGGCAGGGGGCCACAGATACGCAGTATTTT	CASSVGQGATDTQYF
.	TRBJ1-1	.	TRBV28	TGTGCCAGCAGTTTAGTGGCGAACACTGAAGCTTTCTTT	CASSLVANTEAFF
.	TRBJ2-2	.	TRBV27	TGTGCCAGCAAAGCCAGAGGGAACACCGGGGAGCTGTTTTTT	CASKARGNTGELFF
.	TRBJ1-1	.	TRBV6-5	TGTGCCAGCAGTTATCGGTTGAGTACTGAAGCTTTCTTT	CASSYRLSTEAFF
TRBD2	TRBJ2-1	few	TRBV25-1	TGTGCCAGCAGCCTAGCGGGGGAGTCAAGGGGTGAGCAGTTCTTC	CASSLAGESRGEQFF
.	TRBJ1-1	.	TRBV28	TGTGCCAGCAGTCGGGGGTTAGGGCCTACTGAAGCTTTCTTT	CASSRGLGPTEAFF